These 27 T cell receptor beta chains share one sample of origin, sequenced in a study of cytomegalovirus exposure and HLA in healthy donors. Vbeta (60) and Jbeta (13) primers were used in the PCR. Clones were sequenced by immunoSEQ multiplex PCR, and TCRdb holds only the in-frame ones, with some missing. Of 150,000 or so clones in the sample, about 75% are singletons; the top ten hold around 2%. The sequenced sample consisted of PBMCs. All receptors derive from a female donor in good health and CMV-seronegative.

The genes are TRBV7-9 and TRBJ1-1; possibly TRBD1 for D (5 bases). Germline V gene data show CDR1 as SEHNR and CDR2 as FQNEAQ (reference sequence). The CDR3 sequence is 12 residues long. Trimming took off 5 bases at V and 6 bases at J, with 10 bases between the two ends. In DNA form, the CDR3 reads TGTGCCAGCAGCCCTGGGGCCGCTGAAGCTTTCTTT. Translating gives CASSPGAAEAFF.

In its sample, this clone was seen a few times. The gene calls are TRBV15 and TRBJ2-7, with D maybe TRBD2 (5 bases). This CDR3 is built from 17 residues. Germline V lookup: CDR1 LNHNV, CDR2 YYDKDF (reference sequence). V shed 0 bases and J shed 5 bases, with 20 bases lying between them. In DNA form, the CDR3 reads TGTGCCACCAGCAGAGAAAACTCCTTTACTAGGAACCACGAGCAGTACTTC. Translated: CATSRENSFTRNHEQYF.

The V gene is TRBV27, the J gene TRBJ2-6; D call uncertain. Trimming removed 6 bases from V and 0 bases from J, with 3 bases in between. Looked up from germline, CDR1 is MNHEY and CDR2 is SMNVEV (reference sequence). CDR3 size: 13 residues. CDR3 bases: TGTGCCAGCAGGAGCTCTGGGGCCAACGTCCTGACTTTC. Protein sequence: CASRSSGANVLTF.

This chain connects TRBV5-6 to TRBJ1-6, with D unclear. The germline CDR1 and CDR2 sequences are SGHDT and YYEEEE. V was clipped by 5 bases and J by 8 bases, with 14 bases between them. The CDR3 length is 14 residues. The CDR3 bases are TGTGCCAGCAGTAGAGGAGGTGGTGATTCACCCCTCCACTTT. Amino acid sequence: CASSRGGGDSPLHF.

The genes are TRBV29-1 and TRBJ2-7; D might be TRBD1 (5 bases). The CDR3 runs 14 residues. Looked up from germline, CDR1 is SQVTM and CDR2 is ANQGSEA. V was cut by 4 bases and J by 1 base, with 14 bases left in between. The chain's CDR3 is CSVGEQVYSYEQYF. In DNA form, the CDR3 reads TGCAGCGTTGGTGAACAGGTATATTCCTACGAGCAGTACTTC.

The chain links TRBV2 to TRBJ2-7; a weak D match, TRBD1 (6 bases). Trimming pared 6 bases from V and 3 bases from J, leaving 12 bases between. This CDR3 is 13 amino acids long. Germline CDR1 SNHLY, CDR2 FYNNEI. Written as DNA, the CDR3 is TGTGCCAGCAGGACTCAGGGGATCTACGAGCAGTACTTC. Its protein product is CASRTQGIYEQYF.

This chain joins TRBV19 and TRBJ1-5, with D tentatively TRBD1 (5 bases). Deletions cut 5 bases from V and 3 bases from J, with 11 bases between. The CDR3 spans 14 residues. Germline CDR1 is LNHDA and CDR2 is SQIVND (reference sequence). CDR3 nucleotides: TGTGCCAGTAGTCACCGGGACTTCAATCAGCCCCAGCATTTT. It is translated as CASSHRDFNQPQHF.

In nucleotides, the CDR3 is TGTGCCAGCATTAGGACAGGGGGCTCTGGTGAGCAGTTCTTC. Translated: CASIRTGGSGEQFF. The genes are TRBV2 and TRBJ2-1, with 11 bases identical to TRBD1. Germline lookup yields CDR1 SNHLY and CDR2 FYNNEI. This CDR3 spans 14 amino acids. V shed 7 bases and J 9 bases; nucleotides not matched to a gene: 8.

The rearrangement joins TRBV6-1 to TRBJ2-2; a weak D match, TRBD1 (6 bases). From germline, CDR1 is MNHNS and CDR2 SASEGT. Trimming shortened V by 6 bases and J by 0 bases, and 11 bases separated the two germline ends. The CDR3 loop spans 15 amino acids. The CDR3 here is CASSGQTANTGELFF. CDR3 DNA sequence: TGTGCCAGCAGCGGACAGACCGCGAACACCGGGGAGCTGTTTTTT.

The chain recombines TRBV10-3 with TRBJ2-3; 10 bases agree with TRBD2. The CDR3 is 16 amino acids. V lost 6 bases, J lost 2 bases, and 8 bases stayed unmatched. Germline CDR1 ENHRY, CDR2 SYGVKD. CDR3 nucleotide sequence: TGTGCCATCAGAGAAGGACTAGCGGACCACACAGATACGCAGTATTTT. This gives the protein CAIREGLADHTDTQYF.

The CDR3 loop reads CASGSGQAATNEKLFF. CDR3 coding DNA: TGTGCCAGCGGCTCCGGACAGGCTGCAACTAATGAAAAACTGTTTTTT. The rearrangement uses TRBV5-8 and TRBJ1-4, with 7 bases identical to TRBD1. Germline V CDR1 and CDR2: SGHTS, YDEGEE. V was pared by 7 bases and J by 0 bases, with 9 bases of the junction left unmatched. This CDR3 is built from 16 residues.

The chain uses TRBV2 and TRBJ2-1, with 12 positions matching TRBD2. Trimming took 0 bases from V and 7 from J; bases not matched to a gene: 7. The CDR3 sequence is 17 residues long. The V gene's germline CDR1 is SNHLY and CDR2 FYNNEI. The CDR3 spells CASSEAPASGGANEQFF. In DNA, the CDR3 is TGTGCCAGCAGTGAAGCGCCAGCTAGCGGGGGGGCGAATGAGCAGTTCTTC. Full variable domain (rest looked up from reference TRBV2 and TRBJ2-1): EPEVTQTPSHQVTQMGQEVILRCVPISNHLYFYWYRQILGQKVEFLVSFYNNEISEKSEIFDDQFSVERPDGSNFTLKIRSTKLEDSAMYFCASSEAPASGGANEQFFGPGTRLTVL.

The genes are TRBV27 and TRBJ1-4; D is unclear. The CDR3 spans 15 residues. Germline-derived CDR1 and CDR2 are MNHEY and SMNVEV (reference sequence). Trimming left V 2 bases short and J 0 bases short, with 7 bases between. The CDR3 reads CASSLAVATNEKLFF. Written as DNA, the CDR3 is TGTGCCAGCAGTTTAGCAGTTGCAACTAATGAAAAACTGTTTTTT.

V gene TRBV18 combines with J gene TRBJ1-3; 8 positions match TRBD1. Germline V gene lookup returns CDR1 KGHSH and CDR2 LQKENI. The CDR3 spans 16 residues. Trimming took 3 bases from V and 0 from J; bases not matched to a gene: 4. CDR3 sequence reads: CASSPQTGVSGNTIYF. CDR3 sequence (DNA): TGTGCCAGCTCACCCCAGACAGGGGTCTCTGGAAACACCATATATTTT.

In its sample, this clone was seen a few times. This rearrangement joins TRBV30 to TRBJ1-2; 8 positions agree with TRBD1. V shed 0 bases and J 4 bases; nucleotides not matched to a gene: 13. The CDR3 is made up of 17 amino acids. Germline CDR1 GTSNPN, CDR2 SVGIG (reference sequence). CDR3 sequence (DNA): TGTGCCTGGAGTGTACGAACAGGGGGTCGGGTGGTCTATGGCTACACCTTC. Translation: CAWSVRTGGRVVYGYTF.

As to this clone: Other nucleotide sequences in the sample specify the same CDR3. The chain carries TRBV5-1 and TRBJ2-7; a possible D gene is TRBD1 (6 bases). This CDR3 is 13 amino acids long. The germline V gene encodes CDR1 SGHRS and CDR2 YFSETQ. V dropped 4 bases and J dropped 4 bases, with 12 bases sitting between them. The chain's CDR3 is CASSHGQSYEQYF. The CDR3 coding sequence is TGCGCCAGCAGCCATGGACAGAGTTACGAGCAGTACTTC.

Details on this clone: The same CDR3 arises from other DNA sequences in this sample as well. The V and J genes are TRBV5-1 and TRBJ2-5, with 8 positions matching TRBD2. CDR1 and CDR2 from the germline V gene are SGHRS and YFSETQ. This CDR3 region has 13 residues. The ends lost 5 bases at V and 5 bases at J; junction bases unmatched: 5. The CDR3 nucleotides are TGCGCCAGCAGTGTCGCGGGAGGCGAGACCCAGTACTTC. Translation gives CASSVAGGETQYF.

CDR3 DNA sequence: TGCGCCAGCAGTGGAGGGCGCGTCCAAGAGACCCAGTACTTC. This sequence encodes CASSGGRVQETQYF. The rearrangement uses TRBV10-1 and TRBJ2-5; maybe TRBD2 (5 bases). The CDR3 runs to 14 residues. The V end was cut by 4 bases, the J end by 1 base, with 10 bases between. Germline V gene sequence: CDR1 WNHNN, CDR2 SYGVQD (reference sequence).

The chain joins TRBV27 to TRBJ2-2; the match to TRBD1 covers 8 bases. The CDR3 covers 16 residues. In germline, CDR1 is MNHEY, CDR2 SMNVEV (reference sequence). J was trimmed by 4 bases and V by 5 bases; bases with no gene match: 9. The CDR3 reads CASSVSGGEGTGELFF. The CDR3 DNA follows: TGTGCCAGCAGTGTGTCAGGGGGCGAAGGCACCGGGGAGCTGTTTTTT.

The CDR3: CASRTGTVYTEAFF. The DNA for the CDR3 is TGTGCCAGCAGGACCGGGACAGTTTACACTGAAGCTTTCTTT. V gene TRBV6-1 combines with J gene TRBJ1-1; 7 bases fit TRBD1. Germline V gene lookup returns CDR1 MNHNS and CDR2 SASEGT. V shed 6 bases, J shed 3 bases, and the junction held 7 bases outside the gene matches. The length of the CDR3 is 14 residues.

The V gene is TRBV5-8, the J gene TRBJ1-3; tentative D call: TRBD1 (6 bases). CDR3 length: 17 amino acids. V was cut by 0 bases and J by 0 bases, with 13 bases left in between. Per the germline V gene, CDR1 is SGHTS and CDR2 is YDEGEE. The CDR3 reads CASSLDGDTDSGNTIYF. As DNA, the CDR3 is TGTGCCAGCAGCTTGGATGGGGACACGGACTCTGGAAACACCATATATTTT.

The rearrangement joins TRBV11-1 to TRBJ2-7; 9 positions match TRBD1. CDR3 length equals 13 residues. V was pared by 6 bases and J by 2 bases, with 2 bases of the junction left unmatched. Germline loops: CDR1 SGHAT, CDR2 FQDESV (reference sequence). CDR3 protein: CASRRTGAYEQYF. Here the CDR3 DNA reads TGTGCCAGCAGACGGACAGGGGCCTACGAGCAGTACTTC.

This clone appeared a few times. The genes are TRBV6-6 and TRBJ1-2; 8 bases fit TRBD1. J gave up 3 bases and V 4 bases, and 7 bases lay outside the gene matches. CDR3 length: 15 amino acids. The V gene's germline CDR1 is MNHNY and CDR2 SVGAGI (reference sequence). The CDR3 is CASSSPGTGDYGYTF. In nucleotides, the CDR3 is TGTGCCAGCAGTTCCCCCGGGACAGGTGACTATGGCTACACCTTC.

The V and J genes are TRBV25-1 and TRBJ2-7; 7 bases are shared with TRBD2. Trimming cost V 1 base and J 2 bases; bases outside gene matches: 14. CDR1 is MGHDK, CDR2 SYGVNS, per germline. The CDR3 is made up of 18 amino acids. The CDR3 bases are TGTGCCAGCAGTGAATCGGGAATAGGAGCGGGAACAACCTACGAGCAGTACTTC. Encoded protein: CASSESGIGAGTTYEQYF.

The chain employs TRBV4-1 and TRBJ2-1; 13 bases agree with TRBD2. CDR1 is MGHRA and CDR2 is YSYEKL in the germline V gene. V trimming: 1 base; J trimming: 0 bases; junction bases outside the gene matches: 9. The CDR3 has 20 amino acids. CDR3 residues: CASSQGKLAGGPRSYNEQFF. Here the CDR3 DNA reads TGCGCCAGCAGCCAAGGTAAACTAGCGGGGGGGCCGCGCTCCTACAATGAGCAGTTCTTC.

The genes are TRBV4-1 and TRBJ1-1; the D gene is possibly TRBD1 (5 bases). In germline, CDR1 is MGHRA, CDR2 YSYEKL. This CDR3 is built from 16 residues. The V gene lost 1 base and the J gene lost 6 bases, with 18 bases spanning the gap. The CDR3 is CASSQAPQGMVAEAFF. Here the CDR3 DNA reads TGCGCCAGCAGCCAAGCCCCCCAGGGTATGGTGGCTGAAGCTTTCTTT.

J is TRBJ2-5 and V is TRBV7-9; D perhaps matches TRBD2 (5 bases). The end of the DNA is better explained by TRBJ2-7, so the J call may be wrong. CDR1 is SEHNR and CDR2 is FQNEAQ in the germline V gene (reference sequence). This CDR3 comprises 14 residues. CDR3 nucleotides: TGTGCCAGCAGCTTATCAACTAGTACCGACGAGCAGTACTTC. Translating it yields CASSLSTSTDEQYF.